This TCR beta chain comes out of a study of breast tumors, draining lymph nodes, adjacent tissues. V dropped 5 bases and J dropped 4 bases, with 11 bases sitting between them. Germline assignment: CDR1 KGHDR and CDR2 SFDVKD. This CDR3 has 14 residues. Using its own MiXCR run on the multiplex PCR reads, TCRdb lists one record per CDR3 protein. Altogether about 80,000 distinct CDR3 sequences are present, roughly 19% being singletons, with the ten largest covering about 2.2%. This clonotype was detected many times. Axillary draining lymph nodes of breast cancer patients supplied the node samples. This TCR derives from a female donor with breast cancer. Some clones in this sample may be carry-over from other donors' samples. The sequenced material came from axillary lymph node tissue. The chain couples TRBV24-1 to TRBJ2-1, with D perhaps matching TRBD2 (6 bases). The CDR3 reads CATSGGVPYNEQFF. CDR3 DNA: TGTGCCACCAGTGGGGGGGTCCCGTACAATGAGCAGTTCTTC.